This TCR beta chain came from a study of human T cells and chemical hapten exposure. Time point given: patch test 1, 2 weeks after DPC sensitization. Sample treatment: therapeutic diphenylcyclopropenone sensitization with weekly scalp DPC. TCRdb re-analysed the RACE reads in MiXCR, keeping a single row per CDR3 protein. There are about 340,000 distinct CDR3 sequences in the sample; around 7% occur only once, and more than 7% lies in the top ten. With V trimmed by 2 bases and J by 1 base, 6 bases remained unmatched. The CDR3 spans 19 residues. Germline V CDR1 and CDR2: KGHSH, LQKENI. This receptor was obtained from a woman younger than 30 with alopecia areata. Some clones in this sample may be carry-over from other donors' samples. The sample was whole blood, taken in connection with sensitization to the hapten diphenylcyclopropenone (DPC). J is TRBJ2-3 and V is TRBV18; 16 bases align to TRBD2. As DNA, the CDR3 is TGTGCCAGCTCACCATTGGGGACTAGCGGGGGGGCCCGCACAGATACGCAGTATTTT. Protein product: CASSPLGTSGGARTDTQYF.